These T cell receptor beta chains were read from a single sample in a study of blood T cell repertoires in COVID-19. Data came from immunoSEQ multiplex PCR; TCRdb stores just in-frame clones and leaves some out. Of nearly 45,000 clones detected, more than 65% appear once; the ten largest clones hold over 12%. Sample: peripheral blood. Source of these receptors: a human donor in a cohort sampled during active COVID-19. Both conserved end residues are part of each CDR3. D genes are given only for firm matches. Clone size is stated in some rows and not others, as once, few, many or a class when expanded.

CASRSEALYGYTF	TGTGCCAGCAGATCCGAGGCCCTCTATGGCTACACCTTC	NA	TRBV2	NA	TRBJ1-2
CASSLSIQYEQYF	TGTGCCAGCAGCTTATCGATACAGTACGAGCAGTACTTC	NA	TRBV7-2	NA	TRBJ2-7
CASSQGQGMNSPLHF	TGTGCCAGCAGCCAAGGGCAGGGGATGAATTCACCCCTCCACTTT	NA	TRBV3-1/TRBV3-2	NA	TRBJ1-6
CASSQADSAPEQYF	TGTGCCAGCAGTCAAGCCGACAGCGCCCCCGAGCAGTACTTC	NA	TRBV28	NA	TRBJ2-7
CASSVQGQVGTEAFF	TGCGCCAGCAGCGTGCAGGGGCAGGTCGGCACTGAAGCTTTCTTT	NA	TRBV5-1	few	TRBJ1-1
CAISELQGSQNSPLHF	TGTGCCATCAGTGAGCTTCAGGGCAGTCAAAATTCACCCCTCCACTTT	NA	TRBV10-3	once	TRBJ1-6
CASSPGLEKSGELFF	TGTGCCAGCAGTCCGGGACTAGAGAAATCCGGGGAGCTGTTTTTT	TRBD2	TRBV11-2	NA	TRBJ2-2
CASSLTGMNTEAFF	TGTGCCAGTAGTTTGACAGGGATGAACACTGAAGCTTTCTTT	TRBD1	TRBV19	NA	TRBJ1-1
CASTVEGSNEKLFF	TGTGCCAGCACCGTCGAGGGTTCTAATGAAAAACTGTTTTTT	NA	TRBV5-4	NA	TRBJ1-4
CASSVTAGEETQYF	TGTGCCAGCAGTGTCACAGCCGGGGAAGAGACCCAGTACTTC	NA	TRBV2	NA	TRBJ2-5
CASSHGVKVSRNTEAFF	TGCGCCAGCAGCCACGGAGTTAAAGTGTCGCGGAACACTGAAGCTTTCTTT	NA	TRBV4-1	NA	TRBJ1-1
CAWKRQGVGETQYF	TGTGCCTGGAAAAGACAGGGGGTGGGCGAGACCCAGTACTTC	TRBD1	TRBV30	NA	TRBJ2-5
CASNKQAGYNEQFF	TGTGCCAGTAATAAACAGGCCGGCTACAATGAGCAGTTCTTC	NA	TRBV19	NA	TRBJ2-1
CATSDPDRRGEAFF	TGTGCCACCAGTGATCCGGACCGGCGGGGGGAAGCTTTCTTT	NA	TRBV24-1	NA	TRBJ1-1
CASRGTGYEQYF	TGTGCCAGCAGGGGGACAGGGTACGAGCAGTACTTC	TRBD1	TRBV2	NA	TRBJ2-7
CASSFRGGSNYEQYF	TGTGCCAGCAGTTTTAGGGGGGGCAGTAACTACGAGCAGTACTTC	NA	TRBV7-3	NA	TRBJ2-7
CASSRRVGAVVTEAFF	TGTGCCAGCAGCCGCCGCGTGGGGGCGGTTGTCACTGAAGCTTTCTTT	NA	TRBV9	NA	TRBJ1-1
CASSTVAGTYEQFF	TGTGCCAGCAGCACTGTAGCGGGAACCTATGAGCAGTTCTTC	TRBD2	TRBV11-2	NA	TRBJ2-1
CAWSVGPDTQYF	TGTGCCTGGAGTGTTGGGCCAGATACGCAGTATTTT	NA	TRBV30	NA	TRBJ2-3
CASSPWTGRGSPLHF	TGTGCCAGCAGCCCTTGGACAGGTCGAGGGTCACCCCTCCACTTT	TRBD1	TRBV7-9	many	TRBJ1-6
CASSAGATGGGYTF	TGTGCCAGCAGTGCGGGGGCAACAGGGGGCGGCTACACCTTC	TRBD1	TRBV6-4	NA	TRBJ1-2
CASSLGLGLAVQETQYF	TGTGCCAGCAGCTTAGGGCTAGGACTAGCGGTGCAAGAGACCCAGTACTTC	TRBD2	TRBV7-9	NA	TRBJ2-5
CASSYDGQGDNEQFF	TGTGCCAGCAGTTACGACGGACAGGGGGACAATGAGCAGTTCTTC	TRBD1	TRBV6-5	NA	TRBJ2-1
CATFRGTSGNTIYF	TGTGCCACCTTCAGGGGCACCTCTGGAAACACCATATATTTT	NA	TRBV10-3	few	TRBJ1-3
CASRRLTGELFF	TGTGCCAGCCGTCGTCTCACCGGGGAGCTGTTTTTT	NA	TRBV28	NA	TRBJ2-2
CASRQGEGYGYTF	TGTGCCAGCAGACAGGGTGAAGGCTATGGCTACACCTTC	NA	TRBV6-6	once	TRBJ1-2
CASSWRGAGGSHNEQFF	TGTGCCAGCAGCTGGCGAGGGGCGGGAGGGAGCCACAATGAGCAGTTCTTC	TRBD2	TRBV13	NA	TRBJ2-1
CASSLQGAGEAFF	TGCGCCAGCAGCTTACAGGGGGCGGGAGAAGCTTTCTTT	TRBD1	TRBV5-1	NA	TRBJ1-1
CASSPPGRELNEQFF	TGTGCCAGCAGCCCCCCAGGGCGGGAGCTCAATGAGCAGTTCTTC	TRBD2	TRBV28	NA	TRBJ2-1
CASSPRAPGGANYGYTF	TGTGCCAGCAGCCCGAGGGCACCAGGGGGTGCTAACTATGGCTACACCTTC	TRBD1	TRBV5-6	NA	TRBJ1-2
CASSPRARETGELFF	TGTGCCAGCTCACCACGGGCGCGGGAGACCGGGGAGCTGTTTTTT	TRBD2	TRBV18	NA	TRBJ2-2
CASSLGLAGTTDTQYF	TGCGCCAGCAGCTTGGGACTAGCGGGCACCACAGATACGCAGTATTTT	TRBD2	TRBV5-1	NA	TRBJ2-3
CASSYSRSNQPQHF	TGTGCCAGCAGTTACTCCCGTAGCAATCAGCCCCAGCATTTT	NA	TRBV6-5	NA	TRBJ1-5
CASSETGRAGVGEQFF	TGTGCCAGCAGTGAAACAGGGAGGGCGGGAGTTGGTGAGCAGTTCTTC	NA	TRBV2	NA	TRBJ2-1
CASRSTGLGARFSDTQYF	TGTGCCAGCAGGTCCACGGGACTTGGGGCGAGGTTTTCAGATACGCAGTATTTT	NA	TRBV28	NA	TRBJ2-3
CAISESQRAEAFF	TGTGCCATCAGTGAGTCCCAGCGAGCGGAAGCTTTCTTT	NA	TRBV10-3	NA	TRBJ1-1
CASSIVNAGSYSNQPQHF	TGTGCCAGTAGTATAGTGAACGCAGGATCATATAGCAATCAGCCCCAGCATTTT	NA	TRBV19	once	TRBJ1-5